These 19 T cell receptor beta chains share one sample of origin, sequenced in a study of T cells after yellow fever vaccination. TCRdb itself ran the 5' RACE reads through MiXCR, one entry per CDR3 protein. The profile shows hundreds of thousands of distinct CDR3 sequences, 8.7% of them singletons. Sequenced material: CD4+ T cells sorted from PBMCs, taken 5 days after the yellow fever booster vaccination. The source of these receptors is a man in his late teens or twenties who received the YFV17D yellow fever vaccine.

This clonotype was counted between two and nine times. This chain links TRBV4-1 with TRBJ1-4; the match to TRBD1 covers 8 bases. Germline loops: CDR1 MGHRA, CDR2 YSYEKL. Germline trimming cut 1 base from V and 8 bases from J; bases unmatched to any gene: 9. The length of the CDR3 is 16 residues. The CDR3 is CASSQGTQGVGEKLFF. Written as DNA, the CDR3 is TGCGCCAGCAGCCAAGGAACACAGGGGGTCGGGGAAAAACTGTTTTTT.

This clonotype was observed many times. V usage is TRBV7-9 and J usage is TRBJ1-6, with a weak D call TRBD1 (5 bases). The CDR3 length is 14 residues. The V and J ends lost 4 bases and 13 bases respectively, with 17 bases between them. Per germline, CDR1 SEHNR and CDR2 FQNEAQ (reference sequence). This CDR3 is CASSSEGTWDPLHF. For the CDR3, the DNA is TGTGCCAGCAGCTCCGAGGGGACGTGGGATCCCCTCCACTTT.

In its sample, this clonotype was seen a few times. This chain joins TRBV18 and TRBJ2-7; D tentatively fits TRBD1 or TRBD2 (5 bases each). V lost 3 bases and J 7 bases, leaving 16 bases between the germline ends. Germline V gene data show CDR1 as KGHSH and CDR2 as LQKENI. CDR3 length: 14 residues. The CDR3 here is CASSPLGATGEQYF. For the CDR3, the DNA is TGTGCCAGCTCACCTCTTGGGGCGACGGGGGAGCAGTACTTC. Full variable domain (outside the CDR3, taken from reference TRBV18 and TRBJ2-7): NAGVMQNPRHLVRRRGQEARLRCSPMKGHSHVYWYRQLPEEGLKFMVYLQKENIIDESGMPKERFSAEFPKEGPSILRIQQVVRGDSAAYFCASSPLGATGEQYFGPGTRLTVT.

This chain joins TRBV5-1 and TRBJ2-7; no clear D gene. The CDR3 contains 15 residues. V was shortened by 4 bases and J by 1 base, with 15 bases between the two germline ends. Germline CDR1 SGHRS, CDR2 YFSETQ. The CDR3 loop reads CASSTGSGRSYEQYV. The CDR3, as DNA: TGCGCCAGCAGCACCGGTAGTGGCAGGTCCTACGAGCAGTACGTC.

This clonotype was seen a few times. The chain uses TRBV28 and TRBJ2-1; D perhaps matches TRBD2 (7 bases). V shed 3 bases and J shed 2 bases, with 14 bases lying between them. From germline, CDR1 is MDHEN and CDR2 SYDVKM. The CDR3 spans 16 residues. This CDR3 is CASSLGGGAPYNEQFF. CDR3 coding DNA: TGTGCCAGCAGTTTGGGGGGGGGGGCTCCCTACAATGAGCAGTTCTTC.

The CDR3 sequence: CASSFPVGVGTDTQYF. The DNA of the CDR3 is TGTGCCAGCAGCTTCCCGGTGGGGGTCGGGACAGATACGCAGTATTTT. This chain joins TRBV5-4 and TRBJ2-3; tentatively, D is TRBD1 or TRBD2 (5 bases each). Germline values: CDR1 SGHNT, CDR2 YYREEE (reference sequence). The CDR3 sequence is 16 residues long. V was pared by 2 bases and J by 3 bases, with 16 bases between. The variable domain in full, with the rest retrieved from reference TRBV5-4 and TRBJ2-3, is ETGVTQSPTHLIKTRGQQVTLRCSSQSGHNTVSWYQQALGQGPQFIFQYYREEENGRGNFPPRFSGLQFPNYSSELNVNALELDDSALYLCASSFPVGVGTDTQYFGPGTRLTVL.

The chain uses TRBV4-1 and TRBJ1-3; D not resolved. The length of the CDR3 is 17 residues. The V and J ends lost 0 bases and 0 bases respectively, with 12 bases between them. Germline CDR1 reads MGHRA; CDR2 reads YSYEKL. The CDR3 spells CASSQEEQRSSGNTIYF. The DNA of the CDR3 is TGCGCCAGCAGCCAAGAAGAGCAACGGAGCTCTGGAAACACCATATATTTT.

This clonotype appeared many times. V and J are TRBV18 and TRBJ2-2; D is possibly TRBD2 (5 bases). CDR3 size: 15 residues. The germline V gene has CDR1 KGHSH and CDR2 LQKENI. V was pared by 0 bases and J by 6 bases, with 11 bases between. Here the CDR3 reads CASSPPSKEAGELFF. The DNA for the CDR3 is TGTGCCAGCTCACCACCGAGTAAGGAGGCCGGGGAGCTGTTTTTT.

The V and J genes are TRBV7-8 and TRBJ2-6, with D possibly matching TRBD2 (6 bases). CDR1 is SGHVS, CDR2 FQNEAQ, per germline. Deletions cut 5 bases from V and 2 bases from J, with 22 bases between. The CDR3 is 19 amino acids. The CDR3 here is CASSPRRGGALAGANVLTF. For the CDR3, the DNA is TGTGCCAGCAGCCCACGCCGCGGAGGGGCGTTGGCTGGGGCCAACGTCCTGACTTTC.

Many counts were recorded for this clonotype. The chain uses TRBV5-5 and TRBJ2-1; tentative D call: TRBD1 (5 bases). The germline CDR1 and CDR2 sequences are SGHKS and YYEKEE (reference sequence). Trimming removed 2 bases at V and 3 bases at J, with 12 bases between. The CDR3 extends over 15 amino acids. The CDR3 here is CASSLTGAHYNEQFF. In DNA, the CDR3 is TGTGCCAGCAGCTTAACAGGCGCCCACTACAATGAGCAGTTCTTC.

The chain employs TRBV20-1 and TRBJ1-2, with D possibly being TRBD1 (5 bases). Germline values: CDR1 DFQATT, CDR2 SNEGSKA (reference sequence). The CDR3 has 14 amino acids. The CDR3 is CNAKPQAGNYGYTF. DNA for the CDR3: TGCAATGCAAAACCCCAGGCAGGGAACTATGGCTACACCTTC.

Comment on this clonotype: One junction end disagrees with the germline gene, perhaps due to a read error. J is TRBJ1-4 and V is TRBV29-1, with no clear D. Germline values: CDR1 SQVTM, CDR2 ANQGSEA. The CDR3 is made up of 12 amino acids. The CDR3 DNA follows: TGCAGTGTTGGGTTGACTAATGAAAAACTGTTTTTT. Translation gives CSVGLTNEKLFF.

This clonotype was seen repeatedly, ten times or more. The chain is built from TRBV7-3 and TRBJ2-1; D might be TRBD1 or TRBD2, each matching 5 bases. Trimming stripped 2 bases from V and 9 bases from J, with 14 bases between. This CDR3 is 14 amino acids long. Germline assignment: CDR1 SGHTA and CDR2 FQGTGA. The CDR3 protein is CASSLGDRQSEQFF. The DNA of the CDR3 is TGTGCCAGCAGCTTAGGGGACCGCCAAAGTGAGCAGTTCTTC.

A few counts support this clonotype. The V gene is TRBV7-3, the J gene TRBJ2-2, with 9 bases aligning to TRBD1. The CDR3 consists of 15 residues. The trim removed 5 bases at V and 0 bases at J, leaving 1 base unmatched. The V gene's germline CDR1 is SGHTA and CDR2 FQGTGA. The CDR3 DNA is TGTGCCAGCAGCCGGACAGGGGCGAACACCGGGGAGCTGTTTTTT. This codes for CASSRTGANTGELFF.

This clonotype has more than one count but fewer than ten. The chain recombines TRBV5-1 with TRBJ1-4; TRBD1 agrees at 7 bases. Per the germline V gene, CDR1 is SGHRS and CDR2 is YFSETQ. V shed 4 bases, J shed 5 bases, and the junction held 5 bases outside the gene matches. The CDR3 is made up of 14 amino acids. The DNA of the CDR3 is TGCGCCAGCAGCCCGGGACAGCCGAATGAAAAACTGTTTTTT. Its protein product is CASSPGQPNEKLFF.

CDR3 region: CSVSAGGPLNYGYTF. The DNA for the CDR3 is TGCAGCGTTTCGGCAGGGGGCCCACTTAACTATGGCTACACCTTC. The chain employs TRBV29-1 and TRBJ1-2; TRBD1 agrees at 8 bases. The CDR3 loop spans 15 amino acids. CDR1 is SQVTM and CDR2 is ANQGSEA in the germline V gene. Trimming at V came to 5 bases and at J to 1 base, leaving 9 bases not matched to a gene.

The chain couples TRBV5-1 to TRBJ1-6; D unresolved. The CDR3 is 12 residues long. Trimming shortened V by 5 bases and J by 11 bases, and 11 bases separated the two germline ends. In germline, CDR1 is SGHRS, CDR2 YFSETQ. The CDR3 loop reads CASRGEETPLHF. For the CDR3, the DNA is TGCGCCAGCAGGGGTGAGGAGACACCCCTCCACTTT.

This rearrangement joins TRBV12-3 or TRBV12-4 to TRBJ1-2; weak D call: TRBD1 (6 bases). The V end lost 3 bases, the J end lost 7 bases, and 9 bases lay between the germline ends. The CDR3 sequence is 12 residues long. The DNA for the CDR3 is TGTGCCAGCAGTTTCAGGGGCCGTGGCTACACCTTC. Its translation is CASSFRGRGYTF.

This clonotype was seen only a few times. The V call is TRBV15, the J call TRBJ2-1, with a possible D match to TRBD1 (6 bases). The CDR3 spans 15 residues. The germline V and J ends were trimmed by 0 bases and 6 bases, with 12 bases remaining between them. Looked up from germline, CDR1 is LNHNV and CDR2 is YYDKDF (reference sequence). The DNA for the CDR3 is TGTGCCACCAGCAGAGAGAGGACAGTCTCCAATGAGCAGTTCTTC. The encoded protein is CATSRERTVSNEQFF.